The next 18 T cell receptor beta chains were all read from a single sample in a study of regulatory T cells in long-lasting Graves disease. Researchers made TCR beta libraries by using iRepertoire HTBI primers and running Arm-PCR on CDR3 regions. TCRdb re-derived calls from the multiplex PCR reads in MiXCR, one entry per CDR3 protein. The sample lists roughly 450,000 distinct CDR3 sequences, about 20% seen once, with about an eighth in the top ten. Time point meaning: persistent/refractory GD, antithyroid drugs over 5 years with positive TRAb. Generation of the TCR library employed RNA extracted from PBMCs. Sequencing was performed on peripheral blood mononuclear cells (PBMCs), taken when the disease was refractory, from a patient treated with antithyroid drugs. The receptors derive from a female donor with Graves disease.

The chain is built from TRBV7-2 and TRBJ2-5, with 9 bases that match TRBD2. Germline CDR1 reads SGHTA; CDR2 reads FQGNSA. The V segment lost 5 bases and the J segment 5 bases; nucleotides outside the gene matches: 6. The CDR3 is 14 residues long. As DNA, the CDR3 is TGTGCCAGCAGCCGAGCGGGGGGCGGGGAGACCCAGTACTTC. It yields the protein CASSRAGGGETQYF.

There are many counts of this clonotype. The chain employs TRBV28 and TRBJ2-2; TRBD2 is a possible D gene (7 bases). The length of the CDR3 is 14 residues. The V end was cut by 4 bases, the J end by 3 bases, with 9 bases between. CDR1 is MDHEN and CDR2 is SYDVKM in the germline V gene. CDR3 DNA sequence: TGTGCCAGCAGTTGGGGGGGCGACACCGGGGAGCTGTTTTTT. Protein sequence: CASSWGGDTGELFF. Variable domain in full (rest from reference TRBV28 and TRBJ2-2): DVKVTQSSRYLVKRTGEKVFLECVQDMDHENMFWYRQDPGLGLRLIYFSYDVKMKEKGDIPEGYSVSREKKERFSLILESASTNQTSMYLCASSWGGDTGELFFGEGSRLTVL.

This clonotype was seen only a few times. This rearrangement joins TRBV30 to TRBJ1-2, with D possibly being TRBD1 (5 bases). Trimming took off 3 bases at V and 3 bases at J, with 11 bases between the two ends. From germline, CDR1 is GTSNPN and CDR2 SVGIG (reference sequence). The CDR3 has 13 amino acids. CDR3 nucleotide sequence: TGTGCCTGGAGCCCCGACAGCGACTATGGCTACACCTTC. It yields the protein CAWSPDSDYGYTF. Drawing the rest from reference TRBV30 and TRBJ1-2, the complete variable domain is SQTIHQWPATLVQPVGSPLSLECTVEGTSNPNLYWYRQAAGRGLQLLFYSVGIGQISSEVPQNLSASRPQDRQFILSSKKLLLSDSGFYLCAWSPDSDYGYTFGSGTRLTVV.

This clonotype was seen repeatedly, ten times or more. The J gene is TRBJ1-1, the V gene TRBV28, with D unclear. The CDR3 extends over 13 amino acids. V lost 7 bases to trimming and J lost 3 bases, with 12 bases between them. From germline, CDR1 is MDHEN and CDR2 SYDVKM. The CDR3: CASTNGRYTEAFF. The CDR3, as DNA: TGTGCCAGCACCAATGGGAGATACACTGAAGCTTTCTTT.

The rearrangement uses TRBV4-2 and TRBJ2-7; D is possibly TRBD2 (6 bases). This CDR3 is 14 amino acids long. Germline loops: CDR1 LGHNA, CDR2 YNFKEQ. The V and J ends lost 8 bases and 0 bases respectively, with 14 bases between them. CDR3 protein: CASAGTASSYEQYF. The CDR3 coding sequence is TGTGCCAGCGCGGGGACGGCTAGCTCCTACGAGCAGTACTTC.

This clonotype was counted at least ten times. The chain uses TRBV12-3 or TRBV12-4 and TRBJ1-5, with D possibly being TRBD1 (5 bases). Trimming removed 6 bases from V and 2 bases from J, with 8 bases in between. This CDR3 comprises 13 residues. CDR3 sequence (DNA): TGTGCCAGCAGCCTGGGACGCAATCAGCCCCAGCATTTT. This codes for CASSLGRNQPQHF.

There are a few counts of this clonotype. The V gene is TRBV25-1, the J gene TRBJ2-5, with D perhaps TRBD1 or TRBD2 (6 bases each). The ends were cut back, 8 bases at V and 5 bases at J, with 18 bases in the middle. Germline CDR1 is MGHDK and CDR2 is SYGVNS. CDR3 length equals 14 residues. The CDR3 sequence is CASWGDISGETQYF. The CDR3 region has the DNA TGTGCCAGCTGGGGGGACATTTCTGGGGAGACCCAGTACTTC.

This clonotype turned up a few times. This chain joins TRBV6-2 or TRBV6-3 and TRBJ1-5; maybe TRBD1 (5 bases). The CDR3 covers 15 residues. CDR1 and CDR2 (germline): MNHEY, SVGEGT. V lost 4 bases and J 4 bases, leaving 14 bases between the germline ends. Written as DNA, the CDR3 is TGTGCCAGCAGTTTGTGGAGACAGAAAAATCAGCCCCAGCATTTT. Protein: CASSLWRQKNQPQHF.

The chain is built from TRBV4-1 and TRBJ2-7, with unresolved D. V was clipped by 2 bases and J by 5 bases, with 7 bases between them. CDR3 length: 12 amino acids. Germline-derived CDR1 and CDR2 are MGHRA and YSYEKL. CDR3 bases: TGCGCCAGCAGCCAATCGGGCAACGAGCAGTACTTC. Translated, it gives CASSQSGNEQYF.

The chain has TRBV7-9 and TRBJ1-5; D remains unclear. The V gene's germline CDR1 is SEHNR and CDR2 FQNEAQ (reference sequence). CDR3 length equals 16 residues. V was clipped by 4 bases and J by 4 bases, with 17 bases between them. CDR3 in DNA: TGTGCCAGCAGCTCCCCGGGATACCTTGGGAATCAGCCCCAGCATTTT. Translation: CASSSPGYLGNQPQHF. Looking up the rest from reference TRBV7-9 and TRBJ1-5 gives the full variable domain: DTGVSQNPRHKITKRGQNVTFRCDPISEHNRLYWYRQTLGQGPEFLTYFQNEAQLEKSRLLSDRFSAERPKGSFSTLEIQRTEQGDSAMYLCASSSPGYLGNQPQHFGDGTRLSIL.

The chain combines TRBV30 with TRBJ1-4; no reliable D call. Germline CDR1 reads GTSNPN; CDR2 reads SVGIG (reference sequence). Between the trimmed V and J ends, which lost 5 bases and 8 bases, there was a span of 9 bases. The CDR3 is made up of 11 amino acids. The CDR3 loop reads CAWGRIEKLFF. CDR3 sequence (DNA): TGTGCCTGGGGCAGAATCGAAAAACTGTTTTTT.

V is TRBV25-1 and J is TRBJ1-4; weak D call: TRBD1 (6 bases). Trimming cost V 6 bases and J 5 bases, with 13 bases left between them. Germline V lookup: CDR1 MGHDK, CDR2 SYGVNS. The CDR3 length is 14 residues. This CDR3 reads CASSRDTINEKLFF. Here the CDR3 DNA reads TGTGCCAGCAGCCGGGACACTATAAATGAAAAACTGTTTTTT.

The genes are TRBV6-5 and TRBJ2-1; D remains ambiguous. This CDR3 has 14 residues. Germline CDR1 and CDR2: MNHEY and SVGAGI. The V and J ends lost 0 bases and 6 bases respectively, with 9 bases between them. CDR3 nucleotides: TGTGCCAGCAGTTACTCGAGAGGCAGCAATGAGCAGTTCTTC. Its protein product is CASSYSRGSNEQFF.

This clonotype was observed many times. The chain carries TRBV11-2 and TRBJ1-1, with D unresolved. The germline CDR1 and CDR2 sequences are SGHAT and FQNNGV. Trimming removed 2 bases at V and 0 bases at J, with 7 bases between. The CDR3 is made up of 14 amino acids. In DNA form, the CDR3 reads TGTGCCAGCAGCTTACAGGCGGTGAACACTGAAGCTTTCTTT. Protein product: CASSLQAVNTEAFF.

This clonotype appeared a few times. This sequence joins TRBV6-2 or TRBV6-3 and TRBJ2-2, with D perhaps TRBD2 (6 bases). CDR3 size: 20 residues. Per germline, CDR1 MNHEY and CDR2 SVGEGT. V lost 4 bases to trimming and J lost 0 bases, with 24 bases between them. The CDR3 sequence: CASSSPLEGVTRSNTGELFF. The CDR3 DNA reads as TGTGCCAGCAGTTCCCCCTTGGAGGGAGTGACCCGTTCGAACACCGGGGAGCTGTTTTTT.

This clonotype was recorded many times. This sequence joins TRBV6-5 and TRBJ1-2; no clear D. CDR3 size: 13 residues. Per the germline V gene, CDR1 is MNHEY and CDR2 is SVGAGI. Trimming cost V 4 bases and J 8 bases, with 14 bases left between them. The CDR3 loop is CASSSGREYGYTF. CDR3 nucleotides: TGTGCCAGCAGTTCGGGAAGGGAGTACGGCTACACCTTC.

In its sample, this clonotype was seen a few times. CDR3: CAISDADNSPLHF. CDR3 DNA sequence: TGTGCCATCAGTGACGCGGATAATTCACCCCTCCACTTT. The genes are TRBV10-3 and TRBJ1-6; D is unclear. Deletions cut 3 bases from V and 5 bases from J, with 5 bases between. Germline CDR1 and CDR2: ENHRY and SYGVKD. CDR3 length equals 13 residues.

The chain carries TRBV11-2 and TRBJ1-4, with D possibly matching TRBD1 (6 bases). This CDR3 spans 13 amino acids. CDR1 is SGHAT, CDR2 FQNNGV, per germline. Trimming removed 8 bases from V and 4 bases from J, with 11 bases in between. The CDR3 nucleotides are TGTGCCAGCGCACAGGGAAGTAATGAAAAACTGTTTTTT. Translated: CASAQGSNEKLFF.